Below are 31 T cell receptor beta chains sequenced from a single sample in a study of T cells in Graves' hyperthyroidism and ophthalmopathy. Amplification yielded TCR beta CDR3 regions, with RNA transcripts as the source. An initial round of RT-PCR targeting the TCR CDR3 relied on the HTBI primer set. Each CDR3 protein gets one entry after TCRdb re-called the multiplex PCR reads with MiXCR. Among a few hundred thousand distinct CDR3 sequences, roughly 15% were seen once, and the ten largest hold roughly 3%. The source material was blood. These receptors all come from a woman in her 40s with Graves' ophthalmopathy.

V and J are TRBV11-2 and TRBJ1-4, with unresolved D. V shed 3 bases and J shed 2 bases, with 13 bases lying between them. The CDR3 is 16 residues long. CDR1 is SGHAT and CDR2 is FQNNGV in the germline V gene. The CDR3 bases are TGTGCCAGCAGCTTCCGCAACACGGGGACTAATGAAAAACTGTTTTTT. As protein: CASSFRNTGTNEKLFF.

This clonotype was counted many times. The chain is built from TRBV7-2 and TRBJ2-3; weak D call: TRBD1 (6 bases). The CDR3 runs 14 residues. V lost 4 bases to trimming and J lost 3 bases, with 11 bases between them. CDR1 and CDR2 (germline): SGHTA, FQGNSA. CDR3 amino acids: CASSSWTATDTQYF. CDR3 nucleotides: TGTGCCAGCAGCTCCTGGACAGCTACAGATACGCAGTATTTT.

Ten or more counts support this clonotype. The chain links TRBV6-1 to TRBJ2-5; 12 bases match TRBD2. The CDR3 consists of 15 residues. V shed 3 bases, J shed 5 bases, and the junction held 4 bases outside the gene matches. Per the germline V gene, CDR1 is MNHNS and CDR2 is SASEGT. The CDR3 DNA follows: TGTGCCAGCAGTGAGGGACTAGCGGGCGGGGAGACCCAGTACTTC. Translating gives CASSEGLAGGETQYF.

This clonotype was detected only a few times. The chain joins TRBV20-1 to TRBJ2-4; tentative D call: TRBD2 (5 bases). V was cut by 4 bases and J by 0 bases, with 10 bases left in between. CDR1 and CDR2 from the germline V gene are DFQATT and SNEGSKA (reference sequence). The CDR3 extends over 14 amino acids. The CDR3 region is CSATEVLAKNIQYF. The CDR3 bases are TGCAGTGCTACGGAGGTCCTAGCCAAAAACATTCAGTACTTC.

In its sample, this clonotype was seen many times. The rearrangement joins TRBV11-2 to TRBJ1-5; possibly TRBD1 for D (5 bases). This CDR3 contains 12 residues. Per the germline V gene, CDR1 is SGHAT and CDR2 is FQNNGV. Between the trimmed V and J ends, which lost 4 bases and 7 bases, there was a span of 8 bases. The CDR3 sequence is CASSSRGQPQHF. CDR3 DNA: TGTGCCAGCAGCTCAAGGGGACAGCCCCAGCATTTT.

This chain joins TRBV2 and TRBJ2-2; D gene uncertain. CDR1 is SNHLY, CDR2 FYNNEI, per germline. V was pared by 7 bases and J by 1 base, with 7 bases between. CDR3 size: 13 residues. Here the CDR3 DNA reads TGTGCCAGCACCATTCAGAACACCGGGGAGCTGTTTTTT. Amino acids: CASTIQNTGELFF.

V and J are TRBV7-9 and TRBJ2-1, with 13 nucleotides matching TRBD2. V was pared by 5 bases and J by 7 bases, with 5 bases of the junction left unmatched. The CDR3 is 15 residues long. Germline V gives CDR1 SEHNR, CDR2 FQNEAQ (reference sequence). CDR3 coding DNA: TGTGCCAGCAGCCTGACTAGCGGGAGGACTAATGAGCAGTTCTTC. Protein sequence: CASSLTSGRTNEQFF.

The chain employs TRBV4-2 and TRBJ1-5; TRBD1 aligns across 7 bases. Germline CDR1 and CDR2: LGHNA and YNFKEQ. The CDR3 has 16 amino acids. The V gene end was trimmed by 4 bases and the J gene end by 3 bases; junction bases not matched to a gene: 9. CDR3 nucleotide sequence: TGTGCCAGCAGCCCTTCCGAGGACAGGTACAATCAGCCCCAGCATTTT. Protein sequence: CASSPSEDRYNQPQHF.

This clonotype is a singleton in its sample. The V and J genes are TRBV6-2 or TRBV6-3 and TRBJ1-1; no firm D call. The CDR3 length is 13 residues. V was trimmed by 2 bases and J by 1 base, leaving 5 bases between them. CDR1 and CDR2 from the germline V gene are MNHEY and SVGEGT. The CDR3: CASSYVQNTEAFF. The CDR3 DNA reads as TGTGCCAGCAGTTACGTTCAGAACACTGAAGCTTTCTTT.

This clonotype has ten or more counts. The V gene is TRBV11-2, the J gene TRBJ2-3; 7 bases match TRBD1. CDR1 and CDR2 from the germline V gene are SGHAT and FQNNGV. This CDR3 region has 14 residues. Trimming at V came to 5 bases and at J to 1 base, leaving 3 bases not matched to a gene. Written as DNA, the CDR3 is TGTGCCAGCAGCCACGGACAGGGCACAGATACGCAGTATTTT. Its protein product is CASSHGQGTDTQYF.

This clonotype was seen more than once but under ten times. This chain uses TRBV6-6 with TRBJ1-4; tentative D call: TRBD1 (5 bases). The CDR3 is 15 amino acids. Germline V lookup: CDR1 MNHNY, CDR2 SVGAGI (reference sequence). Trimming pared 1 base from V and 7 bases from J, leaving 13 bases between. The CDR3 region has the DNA TGTGCCAGCAGTTACTTGGGGGGGGGTGGTGAAAAACTGTTTTTT. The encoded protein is CASSYLGGGGEKLFF.

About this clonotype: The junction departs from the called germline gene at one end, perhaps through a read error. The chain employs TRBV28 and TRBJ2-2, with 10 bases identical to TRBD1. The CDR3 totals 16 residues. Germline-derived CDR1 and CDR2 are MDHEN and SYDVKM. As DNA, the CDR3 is TGTGTCAGCAGTTCCCTTGGACAGGGGGGAACCGGGGAGCTGTTTTTT. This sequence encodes CVSSSLGQGGTGELFF.

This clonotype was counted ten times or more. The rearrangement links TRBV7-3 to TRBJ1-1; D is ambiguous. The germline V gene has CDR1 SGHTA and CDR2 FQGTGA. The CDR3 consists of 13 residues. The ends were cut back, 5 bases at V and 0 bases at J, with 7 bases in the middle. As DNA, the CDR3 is TGTGCCAGCAGCCAGACCCTGAACACTGAAGCTTTCTTT. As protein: CASSQTLNTEAFF.

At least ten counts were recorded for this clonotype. The CDR3 DNA follows: TGTGCCAGCAGCCACCAAACAGGGGGCTATGGCTACACCTTC. This encodes CASSHQTGGYGYTF. J is TRBJ1-2 and V is TRBV3-1, with 8 bases fitting TRBD1. The CDR3 has 14 amino acids. Germline V CDR1 and CDR2: LGHDT, YNNKEL (reference sequence). V was pared by 3 bases and J by 4 bases, with 4 bases of the junction left unmatched.

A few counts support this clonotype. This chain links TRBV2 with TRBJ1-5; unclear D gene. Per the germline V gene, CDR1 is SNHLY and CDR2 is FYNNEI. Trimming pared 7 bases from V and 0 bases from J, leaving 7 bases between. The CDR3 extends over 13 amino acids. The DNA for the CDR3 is TGTGCCAGCAAAGTTAATAGCAATCAGCCCCAGCATTTT. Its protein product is CASKVNSNQPQHF.

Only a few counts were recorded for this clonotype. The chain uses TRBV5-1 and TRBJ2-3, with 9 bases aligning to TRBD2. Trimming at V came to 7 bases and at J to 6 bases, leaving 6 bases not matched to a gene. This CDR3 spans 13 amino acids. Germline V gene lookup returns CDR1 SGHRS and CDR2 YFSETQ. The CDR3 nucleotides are TGCGCCAGCGCGGGAGGGGCGGGGGATACGCAGTATTTT. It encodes CASAGGAGDTQYF.

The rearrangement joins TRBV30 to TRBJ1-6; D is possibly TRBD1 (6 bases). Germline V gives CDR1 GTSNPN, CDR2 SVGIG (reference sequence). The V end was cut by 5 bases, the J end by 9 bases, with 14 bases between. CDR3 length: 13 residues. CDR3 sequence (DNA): TGTGCCTGGGACAGGCTCGGGGTTTCACCCCTCCACTTT. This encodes CAWDRLGVSPLHF.

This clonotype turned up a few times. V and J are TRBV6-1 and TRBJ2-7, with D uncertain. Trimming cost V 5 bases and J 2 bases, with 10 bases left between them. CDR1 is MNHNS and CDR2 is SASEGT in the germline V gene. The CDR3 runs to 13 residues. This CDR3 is CASSSKETYEQYF. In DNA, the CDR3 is TGTGCCAGCAGTTCAAAGGAAACCTACGAGCAGTACTTC.

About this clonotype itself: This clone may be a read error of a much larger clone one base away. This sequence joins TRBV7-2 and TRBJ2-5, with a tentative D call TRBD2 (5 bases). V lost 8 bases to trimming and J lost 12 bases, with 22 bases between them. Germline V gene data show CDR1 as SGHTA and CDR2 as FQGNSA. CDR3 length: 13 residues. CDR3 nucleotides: TGTGCCAGCGGCGCCCTATCGGGAACGGGGAAGTACTTC. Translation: CASGALSGTGKYF.

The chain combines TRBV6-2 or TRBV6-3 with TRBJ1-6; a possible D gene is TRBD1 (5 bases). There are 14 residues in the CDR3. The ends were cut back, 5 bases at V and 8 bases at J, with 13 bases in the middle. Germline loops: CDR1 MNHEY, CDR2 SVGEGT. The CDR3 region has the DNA TGTGCCAGCAGTCCAGGGTACCAGGATTCACCCCTCCACTTT. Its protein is CASSPGYQDSPLHF.

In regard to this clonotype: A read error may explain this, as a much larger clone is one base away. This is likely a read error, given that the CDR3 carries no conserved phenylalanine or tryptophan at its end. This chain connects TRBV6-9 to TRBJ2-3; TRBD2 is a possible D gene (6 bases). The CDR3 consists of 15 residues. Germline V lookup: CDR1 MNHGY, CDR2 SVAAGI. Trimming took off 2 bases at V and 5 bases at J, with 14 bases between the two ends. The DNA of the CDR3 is TGTGCCAGCAGTTATGGCGGGAATGGAGAAGATACGCAGTATTCT. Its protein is CASSYGGNGEDTQYS.

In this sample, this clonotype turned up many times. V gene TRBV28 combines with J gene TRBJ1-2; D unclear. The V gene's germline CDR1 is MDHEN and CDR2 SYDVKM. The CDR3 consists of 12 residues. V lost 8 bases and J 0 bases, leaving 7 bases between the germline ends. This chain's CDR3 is CASLVANYGYTF. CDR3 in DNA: TGTGCCAGCTTAGTAGCTAACTATGGCTACACCTTC.

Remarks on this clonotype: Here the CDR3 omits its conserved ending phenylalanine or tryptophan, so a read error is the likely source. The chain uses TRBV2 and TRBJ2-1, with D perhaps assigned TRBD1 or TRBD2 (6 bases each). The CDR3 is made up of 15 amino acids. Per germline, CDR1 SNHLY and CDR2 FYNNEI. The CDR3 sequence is CASSEGGTHYDEQFL. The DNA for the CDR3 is TGTGCCAGCAGCGAAGGGGGGACACACTACGATGAGCAGTTCTTA.

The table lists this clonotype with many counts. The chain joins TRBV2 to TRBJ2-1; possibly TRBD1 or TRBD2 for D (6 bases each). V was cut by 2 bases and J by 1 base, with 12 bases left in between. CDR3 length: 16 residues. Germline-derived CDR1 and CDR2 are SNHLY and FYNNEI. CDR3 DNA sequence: TGTGCCAGCAGTGAATTGGGGGGCTGGTCCTACAATGAGCAGTTCTTC. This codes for CASSELGGWSYNEQFF. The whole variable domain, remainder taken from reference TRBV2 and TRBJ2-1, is EPEVTQTPSHQVTQMGQEVILRCVPISNHLYFYWYRQILGQKVEFLVSFYNNEISEKSEIFDDQFSVERPDGSNFTLKIRSTKLEDSAMYFCASSELGGWSYNEQFFGPGTRLTVL.

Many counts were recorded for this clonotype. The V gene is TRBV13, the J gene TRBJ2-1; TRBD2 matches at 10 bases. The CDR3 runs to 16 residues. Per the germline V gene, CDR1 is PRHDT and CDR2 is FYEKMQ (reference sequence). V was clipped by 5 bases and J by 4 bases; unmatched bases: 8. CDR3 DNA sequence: TGTGCCAGCAGCGTAGCCCGGACTAGCGGATACAATGAGCAGTTCTTC. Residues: CASSVARTSGYNEQFF.

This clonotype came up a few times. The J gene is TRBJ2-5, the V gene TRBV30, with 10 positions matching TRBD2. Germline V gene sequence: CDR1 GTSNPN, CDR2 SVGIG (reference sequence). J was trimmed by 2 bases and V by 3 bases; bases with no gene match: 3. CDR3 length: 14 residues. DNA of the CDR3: TGTGCCTGGAGGGAAGCGGGGGGGCAAGAGACCCAGTACTTC. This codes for CAWREAGGQETQYF.

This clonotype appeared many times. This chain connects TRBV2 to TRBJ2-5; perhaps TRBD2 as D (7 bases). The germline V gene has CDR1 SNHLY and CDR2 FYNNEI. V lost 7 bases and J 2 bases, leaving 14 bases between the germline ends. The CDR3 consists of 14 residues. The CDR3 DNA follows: TGTGCCAGCACCAAAGGGGGGGGTCAAGAGACCCAGTACTTC. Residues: CASTKGGGQETQYF. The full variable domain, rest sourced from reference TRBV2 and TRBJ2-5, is EPEVTQTPSHQVTQMGQEVILRCVPISNHLYFYWYRQILGQKVEFLVSFYNNEISEKSEIFDDQFSVERPDGSNFTLKIRSTKLEDSAMYFCASTKGGGQETQYFGPGTRLLVL.

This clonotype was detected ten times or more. In DNA form, the CDR3 reads TGTGCCAGCAAAGAGGGAACGGCCGGGGAGCTGTTTTTT. This codes for CASKEGTAGELFF. J is TRBJ2-2 and V is TRBV7-9, with D tentatively TRBD2 (5 bases). This CDR3 comprises 13 residues. Germline CDR1 is SEHNR and CDR2 is FQNEAQ (reference sequence). Trimming left V 7 bases short and J 6 bases short, with 12 bases between.

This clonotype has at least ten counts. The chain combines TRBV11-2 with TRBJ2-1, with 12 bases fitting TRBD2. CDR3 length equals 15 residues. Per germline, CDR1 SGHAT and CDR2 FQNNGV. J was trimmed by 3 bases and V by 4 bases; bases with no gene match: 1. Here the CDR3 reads CASSSLAGGYNEQFF. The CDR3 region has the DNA TGTGCCAGCAGCTCACTAGCGGGAGGCTACAATGAGCAGTTCTTC.

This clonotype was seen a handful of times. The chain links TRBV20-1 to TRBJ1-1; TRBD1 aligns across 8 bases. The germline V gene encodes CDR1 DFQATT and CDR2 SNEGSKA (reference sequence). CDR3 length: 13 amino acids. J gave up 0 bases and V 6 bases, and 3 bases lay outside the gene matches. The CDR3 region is CSAGTGLNTEAFF. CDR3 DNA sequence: TGCAGTGCAGGGACAGGTTTGAACACTGAAGCTTTCTTT.

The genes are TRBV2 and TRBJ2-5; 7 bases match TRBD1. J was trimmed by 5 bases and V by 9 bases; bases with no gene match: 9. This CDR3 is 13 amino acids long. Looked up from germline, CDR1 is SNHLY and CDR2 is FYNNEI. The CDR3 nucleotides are TGTGCCAGTCGACAGGGTCTGGGGGAGACCCAGTACTTC. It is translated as CASRQGLGETQYF.